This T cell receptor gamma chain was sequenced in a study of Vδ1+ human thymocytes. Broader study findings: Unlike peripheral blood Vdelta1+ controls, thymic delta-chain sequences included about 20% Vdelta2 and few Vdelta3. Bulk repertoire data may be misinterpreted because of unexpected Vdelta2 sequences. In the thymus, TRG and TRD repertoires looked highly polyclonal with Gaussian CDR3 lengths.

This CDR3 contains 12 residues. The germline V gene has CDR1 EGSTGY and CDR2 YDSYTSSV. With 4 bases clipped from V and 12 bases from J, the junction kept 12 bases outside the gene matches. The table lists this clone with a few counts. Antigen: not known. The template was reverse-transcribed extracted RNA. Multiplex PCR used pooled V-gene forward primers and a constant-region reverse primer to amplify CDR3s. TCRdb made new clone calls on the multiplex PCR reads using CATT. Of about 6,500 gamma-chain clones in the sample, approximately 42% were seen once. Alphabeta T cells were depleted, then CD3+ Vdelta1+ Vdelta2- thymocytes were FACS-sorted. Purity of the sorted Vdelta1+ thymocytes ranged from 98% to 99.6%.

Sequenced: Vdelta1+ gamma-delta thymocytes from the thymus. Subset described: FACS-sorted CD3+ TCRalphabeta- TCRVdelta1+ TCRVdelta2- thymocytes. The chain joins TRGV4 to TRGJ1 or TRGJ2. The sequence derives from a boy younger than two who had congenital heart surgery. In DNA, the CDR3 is TGTGCCACCTGGGACATAATGAGGGGGAAACTCTTT. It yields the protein CATWDIMRGKLF.